This TCR beta chain was obtained from a study of PD-1 blockade in classical Hodgkin lymphoma. Study-level points and caveats: Healthy donors were reported to have higher baseline TCR diversity than newly diagnosed patients. Unlike CD8+ TCR diversity, which did not rise significantly by C4D1, CD4+ TCR diversity did.

Sequencing used immunoSEQ multiplex PCR; TCRdb keeps in-frame clones, though not all of them. The sample carries some 24,000 clones, 72% recorded once. Time point specified: cycle 4 day 1 (C4D1), after five to seven weeks of nivolumab. Following autologous stem cell transplantation, relapse occurred in every patient, and exposure to brentuximab vedotin varied. This CDR3 spans 13 amino acids. V dropped 4 bases and J dropped 6 bases, with 12 bases sitting between them. Germline V gene data show CDR1 as SGHDN and CDR2 as FVKESK. Comments on this clone: Its antigen is unknown.

This TCR was sampled from a human donor with classical Hodgkin lymphoma. The specimen comprised peripheral blood mononuclear cells (PBMCs), sampled before the fourth cycle of nivolumab. The chain links TRBV14 to TRBJ1-1, with D tentatively TRBD1 (6 bases). In DNA, the CDR3 is TGTGCCAGCAGCCCTGGGGGCATCTCTGAAGCTTTCTTT. This sequence encodes CASSPGGISEAFF.